This record concerns one TCR beta chain sequence. The antigen it binds to is not known. Base qualities are missing; no much larger clone stands one base away. The CDR3 sequence holds 15 residues, the cysteine and phenylalanine included. Solely the CDR3 DNA is kept, with 45 bases framed from the first base. The germline V gene (reference sequence) specifies DFQATT as CDR1 and SNEGSKA as CDR2. V is clipped by 1 base and J by 1 base, and the sequence between their germline boundaries is 11 bases long. The library relied on PCR. The sequencer was an Illumina HiSeq 4000. High-throughput sequencing was used to profile the TCR beta-chain CDR3 region of each patient. The original pipeline was this. Drawing on CDR3 differences between clinicopathological groups, the researchers built a classifier meant to tell apart patients with distant-metastatic papillary thyroid cancer. Repertoire diversity was assessed with the Shannon index, and tumor-blood repertoire similarity with the Morisita-Horn index. TCRdb cleaned the public reads at Q25 with fastp, built clones with MiXCR and kept in-frame beta chains. For this entry, the V and J calls and clone size follow TCRdb and not the study's own pipeline. The sample profile shows 24,000 or so clones; roughly 13% of them were found once. The ten largest clonotypes hold roughly 5.3% of the sample.

This sample stems from a study of metastatic and nonmetastatic thyroid tumors (dated by TCRdb to about 2020). About the study as a whole: Repertoires from peripheral blood and from tumor or nodule tissue samples of malignant and benign thyroid patients were compared. Results the study describes overall, beyond this receptor: In both blood and tumor samples, TCR beta diversity was reported to be significantly higher in malignant tumors than in benign nodules.

No patient had received any treatment before thyroid surgery. Patient clinical samples collected from the early 2010s to the late 2010s were retrospectively analysed using T-cell receptor beta sequencing. The sequenced sample was blood. The sequence was obtained from a female donor with papillary thyroid cancer or a benign thyroid nodule (not recorded which). Some clones in this sample may be carry-over from other donors' samples. The chain was built from TRBV20-1 and TRBJ1-5; matching of 6 bases hints at TRBD1 as the D gene. The DNA sequence is TGCAGTGCTAGAGGCGACAGGCGGAGCAATCAGCCCCAGCATTTT. This yields the protein CSARGDRRSNQPQHF.